Following are 20 T cell receptor beta chains from one sample sequenced in a study of CDR3 diversity in severe acne. MiXCR was run by TCRdb on the PCR reads, yielding one entry per CDR3 protein. The top ten hold under 14% of the sample, which has more than 85,000 distinct CDR3 sequences, 45% to 50% seen once. Specimen: blood. These receptors were obtained from a male donor with severe acne vulgaris.

The table lists this clonotype with many counts. The chain is built from TRBV2 and TRBJ1-3, with D uncertain. Trimming removed 4 bases from V and 0 bases from J, with 13 bases in between. The CDR3 loop spans 16 amino acids. CDR1 and CDR2 (germline): SNHLY, FYNNEI. The CDR3 DNA sequence: TGTGCCAGCAGTGGAACTTCAGAGGTCTCTGGAAACACCATATATTTT. Amino acid sequence: CASSGTSEVSGNTIYF.

The chain joins TRBV28 to TRBJ1-2; 7 nucleotides line up with TRBD1. Unmatched junction bases numbered 4, after V lost 8 bases and J lost 4 bases. The CDR3 contains 12 residues. CDR1 is MDHEN, CDR2 SYDVKM, per germline. CDR3 protein: CASGAGGYGYTF. The CDR3, as DNA: TGTGCCAGCGGGGCAGGGGGCTATGGCTACACCTTC.

This clonotype occurred a few times. The chain combines TRBV28 with TRBJ2-7; tentatively, D is TRBD1 (5 bases). Per the germline V gene, CDR1 is MDHEN and CDR2 is SYDVKM. Deletions cut 0 bases from V and 5 bases from J, with 11 bases between. The CDR3 has 14 amino acids. CDR3 amino acids: CASSLWGQLHEQYF. Here the CDR3 DNA reads TGTGCCAGCAGTTTATGGGGGCAGCTCCACGAGCAGTACTTC.

The V gene is TRBV10-3, the J gene TRBJ1-1; D is possibly TRBD1 (5 bases). The V gene lost 10 bases and the J gene lost 3 bases, with 24 bases spanning the gap. CDR3 length: 16 residues. Germline CDR1 ENHRY, CDR2 SYGVKD. The CDR3 DNA is TGTGCCAGCAGCGGGGGGTTGCGACCACCACACACTGAAGCTTTCTTT. Its translation: CASSGGLRPPHTEAFF.

This clonotype was seen many times. At one end, the junction sequence differs from germline, possibly due to a read error. The chain couples TRBV9 to TRBJ2-1; a weak D match, TRBD2 (6 bases). CDR3 length: 15 amino acids. Germline assignment: CDR1 SGDLS and CDR2 YYNGEE. The CDR3 is CDSRRGRLECNEQFF. CDR3 nucleotide sequence: TGTGACAGCAGAAGAGGTAGACTAGAGTGTAATGAGCAGTTCTTC.

The rearrangement links TRBV18 to TRBJ2-3; 12 nucleotides match TRBD1. This CDR3 spans 15 amino acids. Germline lookup yields CDR1 KGHSH and CDR2 LQKENI. V shed 5 bases, J shed 4 bases, and the junction held 4 bases outside the gene matches. The CDR3 coding sequence is TGTGCCAGCTCAAAGGGGACAGGGGGCGCAGATACGCAGTATTTT. It codes for CASSKGTGGADTQYF.

The V and J genes are TRBV10-3 and TRBJ1-1; the match to TRBD1 covers 8 bases. Trimming cost V 7 bases and J 5 bases; bases outside gene matches: 6. There are 13 residues in the CDR3. CDR1 is ENHRY and CDR2 is SYGVKD in the germline V gene. This chain's CDR3 is CAITEQGGTEAFF. In DNA, the CDR3 is TGTGCCATCACCGAACAGGGGGGGACTGAAGCTTTCTTT.

This chain joins TRBV2 and TRBJ2-4, with a tentative D call TRBD2 (7 bases). The CDR3 has 14 amino acids. The germline V gene encodes CDR1 SNHLY and CDR2 FYNNEI. Deletions cut 9 bases from V and 3 bases from J, with 15 bases between. The CDR3, as DNA: TGTGCCAGTATTTTAGGGGGGGGCAAAAACATTCAGTACTTC. This encodes CASILGGGKNIQYF.

The rearrangement uses TRBV10-3 and TRBJ2-7; 8 nucleotides agree with TRBD1. Germline lookup yields CDR1 ENHRY and CDR2 SYGVKD. The CDR3 spans 15 residues. V lost 0 bases to trimming and J lost 0 bases; unmatched junction nucleotides: 1. CDR3 residues: CAISESTGDSYEQYF. The DNA of the CDR3 is TGTGCCATCAGTGAGTCGACAGGGGACTCCTACGAGCAGTACTTC.

On this clonotype: A much larger clone is a single base away; this may be a read error. The chain recombines TRBV6-5 with TRBJ2-2; D may correspond to TRBD1 or TRBD2 (5 bases each). Germline V CDR1 and CDR2: MNHEY, SVGAGI. The CDR3 totals 13 residues. CDR3 protein: CASSYRGTGELLF. The CDR3 DNA is TGTGCCAGCAGTTACAGGGGAACCGGGGAGCTGCTTTTT.

This clonotype was detected a few times. Given the absence of the conserved phenylalanine or tryptophan at the CDR3 end, a read error is likely. It is unclear where the CDR3 begins or ends on the DNA, so no DNA is shown, and the CDR3 is as TCRdb lists it. Here the CDR3 reads CARRETDGYTFGS. The chain is built from TRBV27 and TRBJ2-1; TRBD2, as called in the table, went unchecked against the DNA. A total of 13 residues make up the CDR3, ends included. Germline CDR1 is MNHEY and CDR2 is SMNVEV (reference sequence).

This rearrangement joins TRBV7-8 to TRBJ2-5, with D perhaps matching TRBD1 or TRBD2 (6 bases each). The ends were cut back, 1 base at V and 7 bases at J, with 22 bases in the middle. The CDR3 consists of 17 residues. CDR1 is SGHVS, CDR2 FQNEAQ, per germline. The CDR3 nucleotides read TGTGCCAGCAGCTTAGACCGGGGGCGGACCAGAGAGGGGACCCAGTACTTC. Its translation is CASSLDRGRTREGTQYF. Full variable domain (rest looked up from reference TRBV7-8 and TRBJ2-5): GAGVSQSPRYKVAKRGQDVALRCDPISGHVSLFWYQQALGQGPEFLTYFQNEAQLDKSGLPSDRFFAERPEGSVSTLKIQRTQQEDSAVYLCASSLDRGRTREGTQYFGPGTRLLVL.

This clonotype was recorded at least ten times. The chain couples TRBV6-6 to TRBJ2-1, with D possibly being TRBD1 (6 bases). Trimming left V 6 bases short and J 12 bases short, with 15 bases between. The CDR3 is made up of 12 amino acids. Per germline, CDR1 MNHNY and CDR2 SVGAGI (reference sequence). CDR3 DNA: TGTGCCAGCAGCGATGGGACACCGGTGCAGTTCTTC. Amino acid sequence: CASSDGTPVQFF.

This clonotype appeared a single time. The rearrangement uses TRBV20-1 and TRBJ2-5; TRBD2 matches at 12 bases. Germline values: CDR1 DFQATT, CDR2 SNEGSKA (reference sequence). The V segment lost 5 bases and the J segment 7 bases; nucleotides outside the gene matches: 8. This CDR3 contains 14 residues. The CDR3 sequence is CSALLAGGPLTQYF. The CDR3 DNA reads TGCAGTGCTCTCCTAGCGGGAGGGCCTCTGACCCAGTACTTC.

This clonotype occurred once. This chain links TRBV29-1 with TRBJ1-1; weak D call: TRBD1 (5 bases). V was pared by 3 bases and J by 0 bases, with 17 bases between. The CDR3 is 16 residues long. Germline lookup yields CDR1 SQVTM and CDR2 ANQGSEA. This CDR3 is CSVEPQWGTVNTEAFF. Written as DNA, the CDR3 is TGCAGCGTTGAGCCACAGTGGGGGACGGTGAACACTGAAGCTTTCTTT.

This clonotype was observed at least ten times. The V gene is TRBV27, the J gene TRBJ2-7; a possible D gene is TRBD1 (5 bases). CDR1 and CDR2 (germline): MNHEY, SMNVEV (reference sequence). V lost 1 base and J lost 1, with 14 bases in between. The CDR3 consists of 16 residues. CDR3 DNA: TGTGCCAGCAGTTTATTGTCCAGGGCGAGATCCTACGAGCAGTACTTC. Translating gives CASSLLSRARSYEQYF.

This clonotype appeared many times. V and J are TRBV2 and TRBJ2-4; either TRBD1 or TRBD2 may fit D (5 bases each). The CDR3 extends over 13 amino acids. Germline V lookup: CDR1 SNHLY, CDR2 FYNNEI. V was clipped by 8 bases and J by 2 bases, with 10 bases between them. CDR3 region: CASLGTSKNIQYF. The CDR3 DNA reads as TGTGCCAGCCTTGGGACGTCCAAAAACATTCAGTACTTC.

The chain recombines TRBV5-6 with TRBJ1-4, with 10 bases matching TRBD1. In germline, CDR1 is SGHDT, CDR2 YYEEEE. CDR3 size: 14 residues. Germline trimming cut 4 bases from V and 6 bases from J; bases unmatched to any gene: 3. CDR3 region: CASSVDRGDEKLFF. In DNA form, the CDR3 reads TGTGCCAGCAGCGTGGACAGGGGGGATGAAAAACTGTTTTTT.

The chain employs TRBV25-1 and TRBJ2-2; TRBD2 aligns across 7 bases. The V gene's germline CDR1 is MGHDK and CDR2 SYGVNS. This CDR3 region has 18 residues. V gave up 7 bases and J gave up 1 base; unmatched junction bases: 15. The CDR3, as DNA: TGTGCCAGCACCCGGGCGGGGGTCGGGCGGGGGAACACCGGGGAGCTGTTTTTT. It yields the protein CASTRAGVGRGNTGELFF.

This clonotype was counted only a few times. This chain connects TRBV7-3 to TRBJ1-6; D is possibly TRBD1 (5 bases). The CDR3 extends over 15 amino acids. Germline CDR1 SGHTA, CDR2 FQGTGA. The V gene lost 5 bases and the J gene lost 6 bases, with 14 bases spanning the gap. The CDR3 nucleotides read TGTGCCAGCAGCCAATTTTCGGACATTAATTCACCCCTCCACTTT. It is translated as CASSQFSDINSPLHF.